The clone carrying this T cell receptor (beta chain) has just a few counts. These data belong to a study of cytomegalovirus exposure and HLA in healthy donors. This CDR3 is 14 amino acids long. Deletions cut 5 bases from V and 10 bases from J, with 20 bases between. The germline V gene encodes CDR1 SGHTA and CDR2 FQGTGA. A multiplex PCR was run with 60 Vbeta primers and 13 Jbeta primers. TCRdb's table, derived via immunoSEQ multiplex PCR, lists solely in-frame clones and lacks some. Among approximately 200,000 clones listed, about 80% were seen once. Sample: PBMCs. The receptor was derived from a man aged 18 to 35 in good health and CMV-seronegative. The rearrangement joins TRBV7-3 to TRBJ1-1; D is possibly TRBD1 (5 bases). The CDR3, as DNA: TGTGCCAGCAGCCCGCCGGACACCAGGGCGGCAGCTTTCTTT. Translating gives CASSPPDTRAAAFF. Drawing the rest from reference TRBV7-3 and TRBJ1-1, the complete variable domain is GAGVSQTPSNKVTEKGKYVELRCDPISGHTALYWYRQSLGQGPEFLIYFQGTGAADDSGLPNDRFFAVRPEGSVSTLKIQRTERGDSAVYLCASSPPDTRAAAFFGQGTRLTVV.